This T cell receptor beta chain was obtained from a study of PD-L1 blockade in urothelial cancer. Indicated time point: pretreatment peripheral blood. The CDR3 is made up of 16 amino acids. Germline-derived CDR1 and CDR2 are LNHDA and SQIVND (reference sequence). V was pared by 3 bases and J by 4 bases, with 10 bases of the junction left unmatched. The assay was immunoSEQ multiplex PCR, and TCRdb's table has in-frame clones only and misses some. The sample carries 40,000 to 50,000 clones, roughly four fifths recorded once. Material: PBMCs, obtained around atezolizumab (anti-PD-L1) treatment. The rearrangement links TRBV19 to TRBJ2-7, with TRBD2 matching 9 bases. This TCR derives from a man aged 65 to 85 with urothelial cancer. The CDR3 DNA follows: TGTGCCAGTAGTATGAATTCGGCTAGCGGGATTTACGAGCAGTACTTC. As protein: CASSMNSASGIYEQYF.